The next 9 T cell receptor beta chains were all read from a single sample in a study of T cells in Graves' hyperthyroidism and ophthalmopathy. The source material, RNA transcripts, was used to amplify TCR beta CDR3 regions. RT-PCR in the first round (using the HTBI primer set) targeted the TCR CDR3. MiXCR, applied by TCRdb to the multiplex PCR reads, yields one record per CDR3 protein. The sample yields roughly 200,000 distinct CDR3 sequences, approximately 16% seen once. The specimen was blood. Every receptor here comes from a man aged 35 to 55 with Graves' hyperthyroidism.

This clonotype was picked up many times. This sequence joins TRBV29-1 and TRBJ2-1; the match to TRBD1 covers 11 bases. Germline V CDR1 and CDR2: SQVTM, ANQGSEA. The CDR3 extends over 14 amino acids. The V segment lost 7 bases and the J segment 2 bases; nucleotides outside the gene matches: 4. CDR3 protein: CSGTDRGPYNEQFF. Written as DNA, the CDR3 is TGCAGCGGAACGGACAGGGGGCCCTACAATGAGCAGTTCTTC.

This clonotype was seen repeatedly, ten times or more. The chain employs TRBV14 and TRBJ2-7; D is tentatively TRBD1 or TRBD2 (6 bases each). Trimming took off 2 bases at V and 2 bases at J, with 7 bases between the two ends. CDR1 SGHDN and CDR2 FVKESK come from the germline V gene. The CDR3 runs to 13 residues. CDR3 protein: CASSQRGAYEQYF. The CDR3 DNA follows: TGTGCCAGCAGCCAAAGGGGGGCCTACGAGCAGTACTTC.

This chain uses TRBV7-2 with TRBJ1-6; no firm D call. This CDR3 has 12 amino acids. V lost 5 bases to trimming and J lost 14 bases, with 13 bases between them. Germline values: CDR1 SGHTA, CDR2 FQGNSA. The CDR3 nucleotides read TGTGCCAGCAGCCAATCGCCTAGGGCCCTCCACTTT. Translating gives CASSQSPRALHF.

A few counts support this clonotype. The V and J genes are TRBV15 and TRBJ2-3; D may be TRBD2 (6 bases). CDR3 length: 17 residues. Germline CDR1 LNHNV, CDR2 YYDKDF (reference sequence). V lost 0 bases and J 2 bases, leaving 15 bases between the germline ends. CDR3 coding DNA: TGTGCCACCAGCAGAGACTGGAGGGAAGGTCCCACAGATACGCAGTATTTT. Amino acid sequence: CATSRDWREGPTDTQYF. Full variable domain (remainder filled in from reference TRBV15 and TRBJ2-3): DAMVIQNPRYQVTQFGKPVTLSCSQTLNHNVMYWYQQKSSQAPKLLFHYYDKDFNNEADTPDNFQSRRPNTSFCFLDIRSPGLGDTAMYLCATSRDWREGPTDTQYFGPGTRLTVL.

This clonotype was seen a few times. The chain uses TRBV19 and TRBJ2-1; the match to TRBD2 covers 15 bases. The germline V gene has CDR1 LNHDA and CDR2 SQIVND (reference sequence). V gave up 4 bases and J gave up 0 bases; unmatched junction bases: 1. The length of the CDR3 is 17 residues. Written as DNA, the CDR3 is TGTGCCAGTAGTAGGACTAGCGGGGGGGTCTCCTACAATGAGCAGTTCTTC. Amino acids: CASSRTSGGVSYNEQFF. Combining the CDR3 with reference TRBV19 and TRBJ2-1 gives the whole variable domain DGGITQSPKYLFRKEGQNVTLSCEQNLNHDAMYWYRQDPGQGLRLIYYSQIVNDFQKGDIAEGYSVSREKKESFPLTVTSAQKNPTAFYLCASSRTSGGVSYNEQFFGPGTRLTVL.

This clonotype has ten or more counts. The genes are TRBV5-1 and TRBJ2-3; no firm D call. Germline V CDR1 and CDR2: SGHRS, YFSETQ. The CDR3 is 15 amino acids. The V end lost 0 bases, the J end lost 0 bases, and 8 bases lay between the germline ends. CDR3 residues: CASSLESRSTDTQYF. The CDR3 DNA sequence: TGCGCCAGCAGCTTGGAGTCGCGGAGCACAGATACGCAGTATTTT.

The chain joins TRBV28 to TRBJ1-5; 7 positions match TRBD1. The V gene's germline CDR1 is MDHEN and CDR2 SYDVKM. V shed 6 bases, J shed 13 bases, and the junction held 12 bases outside the gene matches. The CDR3 loop spans 13 amino acids. This CDR3 is CASSKTGEDTQHF. The CDR3 DNA sequence: TGTGCCAGCAGCAAAACAGGGGAAGATACGCAGCATTTT.

This clonotype was counted at least ten times. V is TRBV5-1 and J is TRBJ2-7, with 7 bases aligning to TRBD1. The germline CDR1 and CDR2 sequences are SGHRS and YFSETQ. The CDR3 covers 15 residues. Losses at the gene ends were 4 bases for V and 4 bases for J; bases not matched to a gene: 11. The CDR3 DNA reads as TGCGCCAGCAGCCGGGGAGAGGGGGCTGTTTACGAGCAGTACTTC. Translating it yields CASSRGEGAVYEQYF.

This clonotype was counted a few times. The chain has TRBV7-9 and TRBJ1-5; D not certain. The CDR3 is 15 residues long. Germline CDR1 SEHNR, CDR2 FQNEAQ (reference sequence). Trimming left V 1 base short and J 2 bases short, with 9 bases between. The CDR3 loop reads CASSLEWVRNQPQHF. CDR3 bases: TGTGCCAGCAGCTTAGAGTGGGTCCGCAATCAGCCCCAGCATTTT.